Included here is one T cell receptor beta chain sequence, with context. Its antigen remains unknown. The data derive from a study of cytomegalovirus exposure and HLA in healthy donors. Study-level points and caveats: Presence/absence results assume similar sequencing depth per donor, which may not hold. Researchers reported in a later analysis that a missense DCLRE1C variant was tied to TCR beta V- and J-gene trimming. The study flagged about 150 TCR beta chains as cytomegalovirus-associated.

A multiplex PCR was run with 60 Vbeta primers and 13 Jbeta primers. The repertoire was sequenced with immunoSEQ multiplex PCR; TCRdb's copy has only in-frame clones and lacks some. The sample records 250,000 to 350,000 clones, 80% to 90% being singletons. This TCR was recovered from a man aged 35 to 55 in good health and CMV-seropositive. The sample comprised PBMCs.

This CDR3 is CASSQDTWDRRYF. DNA of the CDR3: TGCGCCAGCAGCCAAGATACCTGGGACAGACGGTATTTT. The chain recombines TRBV4-1 with TRBJ2-3; TRBD1 agrees at 7 bases. Germline loops: CDR1 MGHRA, CDR2 YSYEKL. V shed 0 bases and J 14 bases; nucleotides not matched to a gene: 8. This CDR3 has 13 residues.